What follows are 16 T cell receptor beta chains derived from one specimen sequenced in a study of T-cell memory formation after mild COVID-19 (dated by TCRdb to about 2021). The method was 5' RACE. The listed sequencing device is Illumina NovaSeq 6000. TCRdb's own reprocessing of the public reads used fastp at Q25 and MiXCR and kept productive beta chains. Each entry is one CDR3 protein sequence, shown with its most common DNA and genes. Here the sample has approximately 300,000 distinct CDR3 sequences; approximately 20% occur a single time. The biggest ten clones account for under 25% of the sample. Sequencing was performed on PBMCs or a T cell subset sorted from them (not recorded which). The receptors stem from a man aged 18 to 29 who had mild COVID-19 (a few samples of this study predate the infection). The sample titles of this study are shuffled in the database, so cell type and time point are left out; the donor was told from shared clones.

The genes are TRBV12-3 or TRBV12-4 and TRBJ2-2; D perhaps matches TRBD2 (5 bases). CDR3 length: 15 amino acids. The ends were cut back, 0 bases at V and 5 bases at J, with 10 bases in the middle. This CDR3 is CASSLAGSGTGELFF. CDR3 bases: TGTGCCAGCAGTTTAGCGGGGTCGGGGACCGGGGAGCTGTTTTTT.

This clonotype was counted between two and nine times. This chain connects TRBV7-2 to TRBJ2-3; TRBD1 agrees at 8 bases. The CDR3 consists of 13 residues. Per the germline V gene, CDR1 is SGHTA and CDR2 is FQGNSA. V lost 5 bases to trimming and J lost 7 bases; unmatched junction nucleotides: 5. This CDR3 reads CASSPGQVNTQYF. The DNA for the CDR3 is TGTGCCAGCAGCCCGGGACAGGTGAATACGCAGTATTTT.

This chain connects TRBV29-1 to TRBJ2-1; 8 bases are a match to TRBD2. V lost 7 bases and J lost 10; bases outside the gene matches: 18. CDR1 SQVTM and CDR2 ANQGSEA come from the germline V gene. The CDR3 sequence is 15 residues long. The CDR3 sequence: CSAQRGSGDVGEQFF. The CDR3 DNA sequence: TGCAGCGCCCAACGGGGTAGCGGGGACGTGGGGGAGCAGTTCTTC.

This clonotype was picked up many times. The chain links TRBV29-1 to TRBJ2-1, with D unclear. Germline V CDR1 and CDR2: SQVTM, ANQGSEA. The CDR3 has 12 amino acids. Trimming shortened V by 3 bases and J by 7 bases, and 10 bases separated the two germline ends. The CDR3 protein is CSVDQDWNEQFF. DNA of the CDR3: TGCAGCGTTGACCAAGACTGGAATGAGCAGTTCTTC.

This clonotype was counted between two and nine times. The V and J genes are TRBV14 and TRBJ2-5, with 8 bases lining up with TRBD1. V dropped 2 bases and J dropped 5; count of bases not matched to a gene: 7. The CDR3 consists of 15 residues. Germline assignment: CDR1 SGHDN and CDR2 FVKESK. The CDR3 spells CASSQRTGRLETQYF. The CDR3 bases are TGTGCCAGCAGCCAAAGGACAGGGCGATTGGAGACCCAGTACTTC.

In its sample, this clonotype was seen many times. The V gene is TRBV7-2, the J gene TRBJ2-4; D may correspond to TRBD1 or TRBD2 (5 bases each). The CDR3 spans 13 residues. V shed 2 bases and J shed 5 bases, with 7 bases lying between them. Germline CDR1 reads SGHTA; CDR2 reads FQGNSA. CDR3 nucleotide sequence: TGTGCCAGCAGCTTAAGAGGGGAAAACATTCAGTACTTC. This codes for CASSLRGENIQYF.

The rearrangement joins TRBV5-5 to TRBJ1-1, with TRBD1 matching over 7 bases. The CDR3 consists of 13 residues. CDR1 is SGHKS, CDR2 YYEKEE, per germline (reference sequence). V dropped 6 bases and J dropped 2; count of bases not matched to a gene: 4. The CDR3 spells CASNEGANTEAFF. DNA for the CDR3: TGTGCCAGCAACGAGGGGGCTAACACTGAAGCTTTCTTT.

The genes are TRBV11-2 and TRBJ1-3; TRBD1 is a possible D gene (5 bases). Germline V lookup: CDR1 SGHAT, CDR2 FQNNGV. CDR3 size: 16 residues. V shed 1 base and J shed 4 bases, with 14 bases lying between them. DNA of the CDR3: TGTGCCAGCAGCTTAGCTCCCCCGGGGCGCGGAAACACCATATATTTT. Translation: CASSLAPPGRGNTIYF.

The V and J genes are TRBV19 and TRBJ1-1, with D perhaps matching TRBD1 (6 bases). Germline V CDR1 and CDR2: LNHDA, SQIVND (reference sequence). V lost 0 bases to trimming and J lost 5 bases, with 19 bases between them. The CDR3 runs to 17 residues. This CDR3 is CASSIDLGWGRETEAFF. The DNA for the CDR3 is TGTGCCAGTAGTATAGATCTGGGATGGGGGCGCGAGACTGAAGCTTTCTTT.

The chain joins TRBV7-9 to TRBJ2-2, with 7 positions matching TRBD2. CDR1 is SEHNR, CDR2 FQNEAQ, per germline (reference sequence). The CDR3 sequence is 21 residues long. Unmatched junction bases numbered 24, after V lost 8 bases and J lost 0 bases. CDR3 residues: CASYPRWGVQETSTNTGELFF. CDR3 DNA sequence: TGTGCCAGCTACCCACGATGGGGGGTCCAGGAGACTAGCACGAACACCGGGGAGCTGTTTTTT.

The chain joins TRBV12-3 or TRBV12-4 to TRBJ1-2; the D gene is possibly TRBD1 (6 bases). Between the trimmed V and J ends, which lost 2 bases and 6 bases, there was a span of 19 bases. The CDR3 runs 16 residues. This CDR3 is CASSLRMGFGGNGYTF. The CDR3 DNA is TGTGCCAGCAGTTTAAGGATGGGTTTTGGGGGCAATGGCTACACCTTC.

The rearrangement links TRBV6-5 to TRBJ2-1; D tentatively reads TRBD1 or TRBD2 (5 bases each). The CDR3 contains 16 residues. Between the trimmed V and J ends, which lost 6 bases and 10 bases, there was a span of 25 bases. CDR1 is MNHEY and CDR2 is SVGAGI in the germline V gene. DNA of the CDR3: TGTGCCAGCAGCCCCTGGGGTAGCGAGGACACCCTAGAGCAGTTCTTC. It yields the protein CASSPWGSEDTLEQFF.

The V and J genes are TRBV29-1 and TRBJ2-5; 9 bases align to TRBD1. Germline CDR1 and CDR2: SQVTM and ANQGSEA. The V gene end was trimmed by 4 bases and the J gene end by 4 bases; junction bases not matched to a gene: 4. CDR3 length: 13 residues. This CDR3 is CSVGTGGRETQYF. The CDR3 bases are TGCAGCGTTGGAACAGGGGGCCGAGAGACCCAGTACTTC.

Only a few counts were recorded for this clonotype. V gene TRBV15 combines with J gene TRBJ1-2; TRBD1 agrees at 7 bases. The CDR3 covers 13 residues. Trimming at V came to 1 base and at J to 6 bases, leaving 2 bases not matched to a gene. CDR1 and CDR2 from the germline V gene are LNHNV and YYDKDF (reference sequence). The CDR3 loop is CATSRGQGNGYTF. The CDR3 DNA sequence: TGTGCCACCAGCAGAGGACAGGGAAATGGCTACACCTTC. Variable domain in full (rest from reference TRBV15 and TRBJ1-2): DAMVIQNPRYQVTQFGKPVTLSCSQTLNHNVMYWYQQKSSQAPKLLFHYYDKDFNNEADTPDNFQSRRPNTSFCFLDIRSPGLGDTAMYLCATSRGQGNGYTFGSGTRLTVV.

CDR3 in amino acids: CSVGTGVGGYGYTF. The CDR3 nucleotides read TGCAGCGTGGGGACAGGGGTTGGCGGCTATGGCTACACCTTC. This chain uses TRBV29-1 with TRBJ1-2; 10 bases are shared with TRBD1. V gave up 6 bases and J gave up 4 bases; unmatched junction bases: 8. The CDR3 runs to 14 residues. The V gene's germline CDR1 is SQVTM and CDR2 ANQGSEA.

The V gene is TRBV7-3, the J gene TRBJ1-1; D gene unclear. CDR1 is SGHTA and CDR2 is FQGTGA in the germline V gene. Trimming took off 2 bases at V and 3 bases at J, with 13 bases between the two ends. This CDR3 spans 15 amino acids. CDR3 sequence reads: CASSLYQEGYTEAFF. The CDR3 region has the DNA TGTGCCAGCAGCTTATATCAAGAGGGATACACTGAAGCTTTCTTT.